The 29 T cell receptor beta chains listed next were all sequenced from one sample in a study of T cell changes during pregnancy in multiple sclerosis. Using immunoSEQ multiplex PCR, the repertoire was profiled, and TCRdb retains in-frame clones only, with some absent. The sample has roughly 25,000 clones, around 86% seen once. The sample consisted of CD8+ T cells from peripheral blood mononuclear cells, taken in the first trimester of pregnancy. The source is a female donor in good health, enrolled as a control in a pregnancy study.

CDR3 amino acids: CATSNPGQGINYGYTF. Written as DNA, the CDR3 is TGTGCCACCAGCAATCCGGGACAGGGGATTAACTATGGCTACACCTTC. The chain joins TRBV15 to TRBJ1-2; 10 positions agree with TRBD1. There are 16 residues in the CDR3. Germline V gives CDR1 LNHNV, CDR2 YYDKDF (reference sequence). With V trimmed by 4 bases and J by 1 base, 6 bases remained unmatched.

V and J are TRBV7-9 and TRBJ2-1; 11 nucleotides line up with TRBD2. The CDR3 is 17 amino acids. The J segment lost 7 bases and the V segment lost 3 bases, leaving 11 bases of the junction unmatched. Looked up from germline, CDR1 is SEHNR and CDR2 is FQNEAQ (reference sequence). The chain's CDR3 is CASSFLSRTSGLNEQFF. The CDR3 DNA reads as TGTGCCAGCAGCTTTCTCAGTAGGACTAGCGGGCTTAATGAGCAGTTCTTC.

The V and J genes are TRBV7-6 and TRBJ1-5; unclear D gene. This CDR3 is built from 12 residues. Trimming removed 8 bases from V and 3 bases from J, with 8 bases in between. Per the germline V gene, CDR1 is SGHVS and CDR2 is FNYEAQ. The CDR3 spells CASGQINQPQHF. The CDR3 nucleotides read TGTGCCAGCGGGCAGATCAATCAGCCCCAGCATTTT.

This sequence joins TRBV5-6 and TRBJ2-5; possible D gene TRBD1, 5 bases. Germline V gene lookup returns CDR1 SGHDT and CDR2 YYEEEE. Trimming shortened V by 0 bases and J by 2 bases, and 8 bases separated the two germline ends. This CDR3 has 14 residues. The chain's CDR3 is CASSLGQLQETQYF. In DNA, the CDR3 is TGTGCCAGCAGCTTGGGACAGCTTCAAGAGACCCAGTACTTC.

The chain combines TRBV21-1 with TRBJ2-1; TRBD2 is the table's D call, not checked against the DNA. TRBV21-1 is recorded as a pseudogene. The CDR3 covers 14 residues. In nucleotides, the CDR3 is TGTGCCAGCAGAGGAGGGGACTCCTACAATGAGCAGTTCTTC. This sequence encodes CASRGGDSYNEQFF.

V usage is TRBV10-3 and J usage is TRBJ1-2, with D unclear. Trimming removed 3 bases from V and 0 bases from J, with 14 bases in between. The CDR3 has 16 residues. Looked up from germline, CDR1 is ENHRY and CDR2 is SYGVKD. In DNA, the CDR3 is TGTGCCATCAGTGACTCGGGGATAAAGGCTAACTATGGCTACACCTTC. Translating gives CAISDSGIKANYGYTF.

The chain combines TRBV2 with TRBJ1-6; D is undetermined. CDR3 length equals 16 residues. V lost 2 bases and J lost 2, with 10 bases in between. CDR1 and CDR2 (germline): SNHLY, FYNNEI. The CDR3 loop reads CASSERRGPYNSPLHF. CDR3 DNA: TGTGCCAGCAGTGAAAGGCGGGGTCCCTATAATTCACCCCTCCACTTT.

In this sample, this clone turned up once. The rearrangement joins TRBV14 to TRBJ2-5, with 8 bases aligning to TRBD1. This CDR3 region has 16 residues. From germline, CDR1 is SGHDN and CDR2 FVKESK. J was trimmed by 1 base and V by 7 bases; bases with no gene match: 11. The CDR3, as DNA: TGTGCCAGCACCCCGGGACAGGAGCTCCTCCAAGAGACCCAGTACTTC. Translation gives CASTPGQELLQETQYF.

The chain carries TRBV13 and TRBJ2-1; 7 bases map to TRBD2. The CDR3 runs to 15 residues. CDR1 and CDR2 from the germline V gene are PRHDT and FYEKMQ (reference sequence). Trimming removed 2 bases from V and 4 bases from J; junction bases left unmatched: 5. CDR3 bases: TGTGCCAGCAGCTTACTGGGGGGGGAATACAATGAGCAGTTCTTC. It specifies CASSLLGGEYNEQFF.

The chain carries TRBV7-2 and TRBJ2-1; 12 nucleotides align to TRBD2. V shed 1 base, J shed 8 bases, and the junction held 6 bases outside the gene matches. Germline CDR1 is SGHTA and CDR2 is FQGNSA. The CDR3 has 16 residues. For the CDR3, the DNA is TGTGCCAGCAGCTTAGGTCCTAGCGGGGGGGCCTATGAGCAGTTCTTC. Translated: CASSLGPSGGAYEQFF.

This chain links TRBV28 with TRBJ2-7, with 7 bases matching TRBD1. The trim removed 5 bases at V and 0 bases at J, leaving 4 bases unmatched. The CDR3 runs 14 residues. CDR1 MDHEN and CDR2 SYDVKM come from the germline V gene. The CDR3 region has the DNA TGTGCCAGCAGTCCGGGACAGATCTCCTACGAGCAGTACTTC. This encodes CASSPGQISYEQYF. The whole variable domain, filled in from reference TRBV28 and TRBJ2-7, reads DVKVTQSSRYLVKRTGEKVFLECVQDMDHENMFWYRQDPGLGLRLIYFSYDVKMKEKGDIPEGYSVSREKKERFSLILESASTNQTSMYLCASSPGQISYEQYFGPGTRLTVT.

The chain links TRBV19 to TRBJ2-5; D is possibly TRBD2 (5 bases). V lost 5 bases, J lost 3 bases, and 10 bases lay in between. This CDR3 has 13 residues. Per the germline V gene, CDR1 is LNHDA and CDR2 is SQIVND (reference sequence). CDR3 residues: CASSEDGEETQYF. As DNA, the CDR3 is TGTGCCAGTAGTGAGGACGGGGAAGAGACCCAGTACTTC.

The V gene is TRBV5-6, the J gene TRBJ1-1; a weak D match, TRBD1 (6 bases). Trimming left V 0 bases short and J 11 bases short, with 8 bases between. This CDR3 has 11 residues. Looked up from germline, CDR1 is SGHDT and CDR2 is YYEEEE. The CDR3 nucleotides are TGTGCCAGCAGCTTGGCAGGGGTGGCTTTCTTT. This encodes CASSLAGVAFF.

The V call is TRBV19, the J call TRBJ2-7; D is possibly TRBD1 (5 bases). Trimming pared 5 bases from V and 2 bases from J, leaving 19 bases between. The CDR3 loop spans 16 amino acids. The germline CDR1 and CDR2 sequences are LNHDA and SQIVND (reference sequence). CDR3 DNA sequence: TGTGCCAGTAGTCCTCTCCTAACCAGGGTAACCTACGAGCAGTACTTC. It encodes CASSPLLTRVTYEQYF.

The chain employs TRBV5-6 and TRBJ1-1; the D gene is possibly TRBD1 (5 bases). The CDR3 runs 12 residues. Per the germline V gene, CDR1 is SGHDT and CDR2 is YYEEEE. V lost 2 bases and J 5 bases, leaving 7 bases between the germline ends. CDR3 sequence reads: CASSFQGTEAFF. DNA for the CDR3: TGTGCCAGCAGCTTCCAGGGTACTGAAGCTTTCTTT.

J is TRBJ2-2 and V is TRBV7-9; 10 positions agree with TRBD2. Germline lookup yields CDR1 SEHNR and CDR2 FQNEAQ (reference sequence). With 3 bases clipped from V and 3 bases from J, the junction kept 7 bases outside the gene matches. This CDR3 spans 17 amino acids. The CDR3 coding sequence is TGTGCCAGCAGCTTTAAAGCGGGGGGGCCGGACACCGGGGAGCTGTTTTTT. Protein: CASSFKAGGPDTGELFF.

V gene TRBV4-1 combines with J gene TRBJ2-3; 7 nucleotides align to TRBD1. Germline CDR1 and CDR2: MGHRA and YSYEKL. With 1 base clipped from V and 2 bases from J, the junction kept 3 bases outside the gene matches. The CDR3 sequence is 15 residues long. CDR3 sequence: CASSQGDRDTDTQYF. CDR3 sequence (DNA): TGCGCCAGCAGCCAAGGAGACAGGGACACAGATACGCAGTATTTT.

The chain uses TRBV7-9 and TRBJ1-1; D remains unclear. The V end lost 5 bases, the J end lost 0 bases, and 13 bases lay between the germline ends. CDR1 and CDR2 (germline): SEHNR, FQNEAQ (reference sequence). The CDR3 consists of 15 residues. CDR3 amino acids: CASSEGVTLNTEAFF. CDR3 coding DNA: TGTGCCAGCAGCGAGGGCGTTACTTTGAACACTGAAGCTTTCTTT.

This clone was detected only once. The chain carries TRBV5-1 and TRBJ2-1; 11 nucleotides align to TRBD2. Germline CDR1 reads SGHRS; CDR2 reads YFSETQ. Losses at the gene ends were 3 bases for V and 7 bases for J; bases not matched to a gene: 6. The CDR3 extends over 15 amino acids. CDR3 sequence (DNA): TGCGCCAGCAGCTCACTAGCGGGGGAGAATAATGAGCAGTTCTTC. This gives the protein CASSSLAGENNEQFF.

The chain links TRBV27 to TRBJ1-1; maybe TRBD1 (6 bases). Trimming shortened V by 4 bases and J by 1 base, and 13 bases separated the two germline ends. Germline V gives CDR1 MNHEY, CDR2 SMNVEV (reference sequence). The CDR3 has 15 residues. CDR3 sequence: CASSSWTVPNTEAFF. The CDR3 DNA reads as TGTGCCAGCAGTTCCTGGACAGTCCCGAACACTGAAGCTTTCTTT.

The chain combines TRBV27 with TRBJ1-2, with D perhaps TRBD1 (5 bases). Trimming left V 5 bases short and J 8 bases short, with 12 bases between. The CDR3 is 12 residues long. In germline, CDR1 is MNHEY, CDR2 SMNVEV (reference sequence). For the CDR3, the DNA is TGTGCCAGCAGTGCGGGGACCGGAGGCTACACCTTC. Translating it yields CASSAGTGGYTF.

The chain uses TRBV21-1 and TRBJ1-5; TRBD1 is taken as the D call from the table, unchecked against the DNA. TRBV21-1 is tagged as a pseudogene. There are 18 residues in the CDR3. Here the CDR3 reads CASSKDFRECGFNQPQHF. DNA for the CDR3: TGTGCCAGCAGCAAAGACTTCAGGGAATGCGGATTCAATCAGCCCCAGCATTTT.

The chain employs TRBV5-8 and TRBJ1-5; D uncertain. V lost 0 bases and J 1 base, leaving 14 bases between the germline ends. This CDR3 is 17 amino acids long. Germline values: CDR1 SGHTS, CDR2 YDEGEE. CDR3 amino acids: CASSLGTSTGSNQPQHF. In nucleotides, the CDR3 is TGTGCCAGCAGCTTGGGTACATCAACGGGGAGCAATCAGCCCCAGCATTTT.

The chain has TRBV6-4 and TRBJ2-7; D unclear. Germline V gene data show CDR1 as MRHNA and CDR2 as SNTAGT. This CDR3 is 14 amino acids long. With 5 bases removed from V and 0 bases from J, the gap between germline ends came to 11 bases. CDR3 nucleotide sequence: TGTGCCAGCAGTATGAACTTCGACTCCTACGAGCAGTACTTC. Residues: CASSMNFDSYEQYF.

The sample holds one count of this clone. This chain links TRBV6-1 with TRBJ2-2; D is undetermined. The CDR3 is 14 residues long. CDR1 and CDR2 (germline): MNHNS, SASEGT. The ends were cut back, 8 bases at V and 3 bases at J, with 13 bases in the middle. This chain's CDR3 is CASSSGSDTGELFF. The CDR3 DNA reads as TGTGCCAGCTCCTCCGGGTCCGACACCGGGGAGCTGTTTTTT.

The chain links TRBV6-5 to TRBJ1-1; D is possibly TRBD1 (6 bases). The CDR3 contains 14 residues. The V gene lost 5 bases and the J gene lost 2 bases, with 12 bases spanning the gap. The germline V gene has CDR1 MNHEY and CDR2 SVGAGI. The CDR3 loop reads CASSQSGENTEAFF. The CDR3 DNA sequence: TGTGCCAGCAGTCAATCAGGGGAAAACACTGAAGCTTTCTTT.

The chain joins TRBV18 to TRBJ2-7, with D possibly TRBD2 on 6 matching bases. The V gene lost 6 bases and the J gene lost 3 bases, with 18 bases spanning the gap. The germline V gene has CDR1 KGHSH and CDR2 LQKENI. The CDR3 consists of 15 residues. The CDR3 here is CASSGGQEQVYEQYF. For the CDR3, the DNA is TGTGCCAGCTCCGGAGGGCAGGAACAGGTCTACGAGCAGTACTTC.

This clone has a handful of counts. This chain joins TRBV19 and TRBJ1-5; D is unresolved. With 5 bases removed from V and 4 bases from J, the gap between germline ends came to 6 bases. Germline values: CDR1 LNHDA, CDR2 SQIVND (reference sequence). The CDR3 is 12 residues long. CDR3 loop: CASSEWNQPQHF. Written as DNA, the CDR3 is TGTGCCAGTAGTGAGTGGAATCAGCCCCAGCATTTT.

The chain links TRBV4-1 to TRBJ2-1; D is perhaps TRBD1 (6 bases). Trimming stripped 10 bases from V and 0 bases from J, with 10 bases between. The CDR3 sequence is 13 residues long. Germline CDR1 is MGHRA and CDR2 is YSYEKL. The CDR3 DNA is TGCGCCACAAGGGGGAGCTCCTACAATGAGCAGTTCTTC. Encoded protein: CATRGSSYNEQFF.